What follows is one T cell receptor (beta chain) and its context. Antigen unknown. Primers: 60 Vbeta forward and 13 Jbeta reverse. Sequencing was performed with immunoSEQ multiplex PCR; in TCRdb, only in-frame clones are kept and a portion is missing. The data show about 230,000 clones, 77% seen once. This entry is derived from a study of cytomegalovirus exposure and HLA in healthy donors. Study-wide results and caveats: Cytomegalovirus-associated status was assigned to 164 TCR beta chains.

These donors, healthy bone marrow donors, were studied. This CDR3 contains 15 residues. Germline V lookup: CDR1 SQVTM, CDR2 ANQGSEA. V was cut by 0 bases and J by 0 bases, with 9 bases left in between. The V call is TRBV29-1, the J call TRBJ1-3, with TRBD1 as a possible D gene (5 bases). Sequenced: PBMCs. The TCR originated in a woman in her fifties or sixties in good health and CMV-seropositive. In nucleotides, the CDR3 is TGCAGCGTTGAAGATGGGGCAGTCTCTGGAAACACCATATATTTT. It encodes CSVEDGAVSGNTIYF.